Shown below are 15 T cell receptor beta chains from a single sample sequenced in a study of blood T cell repertoires in COVID-19. Data came from immunoSEQ multiplex PCR; TCRdb stores just in-frame clones and leaves some out. The top ten hold 10% to 15% of the sample, which has about 99,000 clones, 84% seen once. The sequenced sample was peripheral blood. The origin of the receptors is a human donor in a cohort sampled during active or convalescent COVID-19.

The V call is TRBV28, the J call TRBJ2-7, with TRBD1 matching over 9 bases. Germline V gene data show CDR1 as MDHEN and CDR2 as SYDVKM. With 5 bases clipped from V and 4 bases from J, the junction kept 9 bases outside the gene matches. This CDR3 region has 15 residues. The DNA for the CDR3 is TGTGCCAGCAGTCTCCTCGGGACAGGGTTGTACGAGCAGTACTTC. It codes for CASSLLGTGLYEQYF.

The chain employs TRBV2 and TRBJ1-2; no definite D call. Germline lookup yields CDR1 SNHLY and CDR2 FYNNEI. Trimming pared 6 bases from V and 6 bases from J, leaving 17 bases between. CDR3 length: 14 residues. The CDR3 region has the DNA TGTGCCAGCAGGAACAAAACAGCGGGTGATGGCTACACCTTC. Translating gives CASRNKTAGDGYTF.

This clone was seen a single time. The chain joins TRBV14 to TRBJ2-2; 10 positions match TRBD1. V lost 0 bases and J lost 1; bases outside the gene matches: 11. The germline V gene has CDR1 SGHDN and CDR2 FVKESK. This CDR3 spans 20 amino acids. CDR3 nucleotides: TGTGCCAGCAGCCAAGAGTGGGAAGACAGGGGGCGAGGGAACACCGGGGAGCTGTTTTTT. Its protein is CASSQEWEDRGRGNTGELFF.

This chain joins TRBV30 and TRBJ1-5; D is ambiguous. The CDR3 extends over 15 amino acids. Germline values: CDR1 GTSNPN, CDR2 SVGIG (reference sequence). Trimming removed 3 bases from V and 5 bases from J, with 17 bases in between. The CDR3 nucleotides are TGTGCCTGGAGCCCGGGTCCTAATCGCTATCAGCCCCAGCATTTT. Encoded protein: CAWSPGPNRYQPQHF. Complete variable domain (other parts from reference TRBV30 and TRBJ1-5): SQTIHQWPATLVQPVGSPLSLECTVEGTSNPNLYWYRQAAGRGLQLLFYSVGIGQISSEVPQNLSASRPQDRQFILSSKKLLLSDSGFYLCAWSPGPNRYQPQHFGDGTRLSIL.

The chain joins TRBV3-1 (or the pseudogene TRBV3-2) to TRBJ1-5, with TRBD1 matching 7 bases. Germline V gives CDR1 LGHDT, CDR2 YNNKEL (reference sequence). Trimming cost V 4 bases and J 11 bases; bases outside gene matches: 8. The CDR3 consists of 13 residues. DNA of the CDR3: TGTGCCAGCAGCCTCCGACAGGGCATGACCCAGCATTTT. This encodes CASSLRQGMTQHF.

This sequence joins TRBV7-8 and TRBJ2-7; 11 bases are shared with TRBD2. The CDR3 totals 15 residues. Germline lookup yields CDR1 SGHVS and CDR2 FQNEAQ. V was pared by 5 bases and J by 0 bases, with 3 bases of the junction left unmatched. The CDR3 loop is CASSRLAGTSYEQYF. The CDR3 DNA reads as TGTGCCAGCAGCCGACTAGCGGGGACCTCCTACGAGCAGTACTTC.

The DNA for the CDR3 is TGTGCCAGCCTTGGCTGGGAGAGCAATCAGCCCCAGCATTTT. Its translation is CASLGWESNQPQHF. The V and J genes are TRBV2 and TRBJ1-5; D is undetermined. V gave up 8 bases and J gave up 1 base, with 12 bases separating them. The germline CDR1 and CDR2 sequences are SNHLY and FYNNEI. This CDR3 is built from 14 residues.

The chain is built from TRBV13 and TRBJ2-3; 10 nucleotides match TRBD2. Germline V gene sequence: CDR1 PRHDT, CDR2 FYEKMQ (reference sequence). The CDR3 is 16 residues long. J lost 3 bases, V lost 1 base, and 4 bases had no gene match. DNA of the CDR3: TGTGCCAGCAGCTTAGAAGCGGGGGGGCCAACAGATACGCAGTATTTT. Residues: CASSLEAGGPTDTQYF.

This chain connects TRBV2 to TRBJ1-6; the D is unclear. CDR3 length: 12 amino acids. The V gene lost 4 bases and the J gene lost 14 bases, with 12 bases spanning the gap. Germline values: CDR1 SNHLY, CDR2 FYNNEI. CDR3 in amino acids: CASSVTAVTLHF. The DNA of the CDR3 is TGTGCCAGCAGTGTAACAGCCGTCACCCTCCACTTT. Full variable domain (rest looked up from reference TRBV2 and TRBJ1-6): EPEVTQTPSHQVTQMGQEVILRCVPISNHLYFYWYRQILGQKVEFLVSFYNNEISEKSEIFDDQFSVERPDGSNFTLKIRSTKLEDSAMYFCASSVTAVTLHFGNGTRLTVT.

This clone was seen only once. The gene calls are TRBV7-2 and TRBJ1-1; the D is unclear. CDR3 length equals 12 residues. Trimming stripped 5 bases from V and 8 bases from J, with 12 bases between. CDR1 is SGHTA, CDR2 FQGNSA, per germline. CDR3 residues: CASSPHGREAFF. The CDR3, as DNA: TGTGCCAGCAGCCCGCACGGCAGGGAAGCTTTCTTT.

The chain links TRBV10-3 to TRBJ2-7, with a tentative D call TRBD1 (5 bases). Germline V gene sequence: CDR1 ENHRY, CDR2 SYGVKD. Trimming removed 5 bases at V and 5 bases at J, with 22 bases between. The CDR3 runs to 16 residues. The CDR3 DNA reads as TGTGCCATCAGTAGTCTTAGAGGACAAGATAATAACGAGCAGTACTTC. Protein: CAISSLRGQDNNEQYF.

The chain is built from TRBV5-1 and TRBJ2-2; the D gene is possibly TRBD1 (5 bases). The length of the CDR3 is 15 residues. The V end was cut by 2 bases, the J end by 0 bases, with 8 bases between. Germline V gene lookup returns CDR1 SGHRS and CDR2 YFSETQ. The CDR3 protein is CASSLGAPNTGELFF. The CDR3, as DNA: TGCGCCAGCAGCTTAGGGGCCCCGAACACCGGGGAGCTGTTTTTT.

The J gene is TRBJ1-3, the V gene TRBV4-2; 9 bases line up with TRBD1. This CDR3 has 17 residues. CDR1 and CDR2 from the germline V gene are LGHNA and YNFKEQ. With V trimmed by 4 bases and J by 4 bases, 11 bases remained unmatched. CDR3 nucleotides: TGTGCCAGCAGCCTACGTCTTACCGGGACAGGGGGAAACACCATATATTTT. Amino acid sequence: CASSLRLTGTGGNTIYF.

The chain is built from TRBV3-1 (or the pseudogene TRBV3-2) and TRBJ1-3, with TRBD1 as a possible D gene (5 bases). Germline V gives CDR1 LGHDT, CDR2 YNNKEL (reference sequence). Trimming left V 4 bases short and J 4 bases short, with 17 bases between. This CDR3 has 16 residues. As DNA, the CDR3 is TGTGCCAGCAGCCCCCGGGGGGGGGACGTCGGAAACACCATATATTTT. Its protein product is CASSPRGGDVGNTIYF.

Written as DNA, the CDR3 is TGTGCCACTGCCGCCGGGACAGGGCCTAACAATGAGCAGTTCTTC. It is translated as CATAAGTGPNNEQFF. The chain links TRBV19 to TRBJ2-1, with 9 bases that match TRBD1. CDR3 length: 15 residues. J was trimmed by 5 bases and V by 10 bases; bases with no gene match: 12. The V gene's germline CDR1 is LNHDA and CDR2 SQIVND (reference sequence).